This entry lists 22 T cell receptor beta chains sequenced from one sample in a study of blood T cell repertoires in COVID-19. Assay used: immunoSEQ multiplex PCR; TCRdb lists only in-frame clones, some missing. The table lists some 150,000 clones, around 84% of them singletons. The sample was peripheral blood. These receptors came from a middle-aged man with acute or convalescent COVID-19.

The V call is TRBV6-5, the J call TRBJ1-1; no definite D call. The length of the CDR3 is 14 residues. Trimming cost V 2 bases and J 6 bases, with 13 bases left between them. Germline CDR1 and CDR2: MNHEY and SVGAGI. CDR3 in amino acids: CASSYAYSWAEAFF. The CDR3 DNA sequence: TGTGCCAGCAGTTACGCCTATAGCTGGGCTGAAGCTTTCTTT.

The V and J genes are TRBV6-2 or TRBV6-3 and TRBJ2-1; unclear D gene. The CDR3 has 13 amino acids. The V and J ends lost 6 bases and 1 base respectively, with 7 bases between them. Germline V gene sequence: CDR1 MNHEY, CDR2 SVGEGT. The CDR3 coding sequence is TGTGCCAGCAGCACACTATCCTACAATGAGCAGTTCTTC. Its translation is CASSTLSYNEQFF.

This clone has more than one count but fewer than ten. At the DNA level, this CDR3 is encoded by other sequences in the same sample as well. This chain uses TRBV3-1 (or the pseudogene TRBV3-2) with TRBJ1-1; D is undetermined. CDR3 length equals 14 residues. Germline CDR1 and CDR2: LGHDT and YNNKEL (reference sequence). Trimming removed 4 bases from V and 4 bases from J, with 13 bases in between. The CDR3 loop reads CASSRAGWGTEAFF. In DNA form, the CDR3 reads TGTGCCAGCAGCCGAGCGGGATGGGGCACTGAAGCTTTCTTT.

The chain couples TRBV6-2 or TRBV6-3 to TRBJ2-7; weak D call: TRBD2 (6 bases). From germline, CDR1 is MNHEY and CDR2 SVGEGT. This CDR3 has 15 residues. V lost 2 bases and J 4 bases, leaving 15 bases between the germline ends. The CDR3, as DNA: TGTGCCAGCAGTTACGAATTGGGACTTTGGTACGAGCAGTACTTC. This gives the protein CASSYELGLWYEQYF.

The rearrangement uses TRBV6-2 or TRBV6-3 and TRBJ1-1; 9 bases are a match to TRBD1. Germline values: CDR1 MNHEY, CDR2 SVGEGT. The CDR3 has 15 residues. V gave up 6 bases and J gave up 8 bases; unmatched junction bases: 13. The DNA of the CDR3 is TGTGCCAGCAGCTCTCCGGGACAGGGAAGCCCAGAAGCTTTCTTT. Protein sequence: CASSSPGQGSPEAFF.

In this sample, this clone turned up once. CDR3 amino acids: CASSQAQGRTEAFF. As DNA, the CDR3 is TGTGCCAGCAGCCAAGCCCAGGGGCGGACTGAAGCTTTCTTT. V usage is TRBV3-1 (or the pseudogene TRBV3-2) and J usage is TRBJ1-1, with D possibly matching TRBD1 (6 bases). The germline V gene encodes CDR1 LGHDT and CDR2 YNNKEL (reference sequence). CDR3 length: 14 amino acids. Trimming removed 1 base from V and 5 bases from J, with 11 bases in between.

In this sample, this clone turned up a few times. CDR3 protein: CASSSNRGSTEAFF. The CDR3 bases are TGTGCCAGCAGCTCAAACAGGGGAAGCACTGAAGCTTTCTTT. J is TRBJ1-1 and V is TRBV7-9, with TRBD1 matching over 7 bases. V trimming: 4 bases; J trimming: 4 bases; junction bases outside the gene matches: 6. Germline CDR1 reads SEHNR; CDR2 reads FQNEAQ (reference sequence). This CDR3 has 14 amino acids.

The J gene is TRBJ2-7, the V gene TRBV3-1 (or the pseudogene TRBV3-2); D is unclear. CDR1 LGHDT and CDR2 YNNKEL come from the germline V gene (reference sequence). The CDR3 is made up of 13 amino acids. V dropped 2 bases and J dropped 6 bases, with 11 bases sitting between them. The CDR3 spells CASSQHGASEQYF. The CDR3 DNA follows: TGTGCCAGCAGCCAACATGGAGCCAGCGAGCAGTACTTC.

The genes are TRBV7-9 and TRBJ1-2; no clear D gene. The CDR3 has 13 residues. The germline gives CDR1 SEHNR, CDR2 FQNEAQ (reference sequence). The V gene lost 1 base and the J gene lost 8 bases, with 11 bases spanning the gap. The CDR3 protein is CASSLDQAGGYTF. CDR3 coding DNA: TGTGCCAGCAGCTTAGACCAAGCAGGAGGCTACACCTTC.

This clone was counted a single time. The chain uses TRBV13 and TRBJ1-6; 7 nucleotides match TRBD1. CDR3 length equals 18 residues. Germline CDR1 reads PRHDT; CDR2 reads FYEKMQ (reference sequence). The junction had 10 bases not matched to a gene; V was cut back by 3 bases and J by 2 bases. DNA of the CDR3: TGTGCCAGCAGCTTCAGCGGTGTAGGGGGCACCTATAATTCACCCCTCCACTTT. Amino acids: CASSFSGVGGTYNSPLHF.

The genes are TRBV12-3 or TRBV12-4 and TRBJ1-2; D might be TRBD1 (6 bases). V dropped 6 bases and J dropped 8 bases, with 10 bases sitting between them. CDR3 length: 11 residues. As DNA, the CDR3 is TGTGCCAGCAGCCGGGACATCGGCTACACCTTC. It yields the protein CASSRDIGYTF.

This clone has only a few counts. The rearrangement links TRBV4-2 to TRBJ1-2, with 10 bases fitting TRBD1. Germline V lookup: CDR1 LGHNA, CDR2 YNFKEQ. The junction had 9 bases not matched to a gene; V was cut back by 1 base and J by 13 bases. The CDR3 runs to 14 residues. CDR3 sequence reads: CASSQGGTGESITF. The CDR3 DNA follows: TGTGCCAGCAGCCAAGGGGGGACAGGGGAATCGATCACCTTC.

The CDR3 DNA is TGTGCCAGCAGCCTAAAATCTGGGCAGCGGGGGACACCCTACGAGCAGTACTTC. Translation gives CASSLKSGQRGTPYEQYF. V and J are TRBV3-1 (or the pseudogene TRBV3-2) and TRBJ2-7, with 8 bases fitting TRBD2. J gave up 2 bases and V 4 bases, and 16 bases lay outside the gene matches. This CDR3 contains 18 residues. Germline V gene data show CDR1 as LGHDT and CDR2 as YNNKEL (reference sequence).

This chain's CDR3 is CASSTGTGVRGYTF. The CDR3 DNA reads TGTGCCAGCAGTACCGGGACAGGGGTTCGAGGCTACACCTTC. V gene TRBV27 combines with J gene TRBJ1-2, with 10 bases identical to TRBD1. Germline values: CDR1 MNHEY, CDR2 SMNVEV (reference sequence). The CDR3 runs 14 residues. The junction had 8 bases not matched to a gene; V was cut back by 5 bases and J by 8 bases.

The chain is built from TRBV19 and TRBJ2-1; 10 nucleotides agree with TRBD2. CDR3 length equals 16 residues. V was pared by 5 bases and J by 3 bases, with 7 bases of the junction left unmatched. Germline CDR1 reads LNHDA; CDR2 reads SQIVND (reference sequence). For the CDR3, the DNA is TGTGCCAGTAGTGTGACCGGGACTAGCGACTACAATGAGCAGTTCTTC. Protein: CASSVTGTSDYNEQFF.

CDR3 coding DNA: TGTGCCAGCAGTGGACAGGGAGTGGCCTATGGCTACACCTTC. Translating gives CASSGQGVAYGYTF. The genes are TRBV2 and TRBJ1-2; 7 positions agree with TRBD1. The V segment lost 4 bases and the J segment 4 bases; nucleotides outside the gene matches: 6. From germline, CDR1 is SNHLY and CDR2 FYNNEI. The CDR3 sequence is 14 residues long.

V usage is TRBV5-1 and J usage is TRBJ1-5; D gene unclear. The CDR3 length is 15 residues. From germline, CDR1 is SGHRS and CDR2 YFSETQ. V was cut by 2 bases and J by 3 bases, with 12 bases left in between. The CDR3 here is CASSFNGRYNQPQHF. As DNA, the CDR3 is TGCGCCAGCAGCTTCAACGGCAGGTACAATCAGCCCCAGCATTTT.

V and J are TRBV4-3 and TRBJ1-1; D may be TRBD1 (5 bases). V lost 0 bases and J lost 1, with 9 bases in between. The CDR3 sequence is 15 residues long. Germline CDR1 and CDR2: LGHNA and YSLEER. CDR3 region: CASSQDYRGNTEAFF. For the CDR3, the DNA is TGCGCCAGCAGCCAAGATTATAGGGGGAACACTGAAGCTTTCTTT.

The gene calls are TRBV4-1 and TRBJ1-6, with D hard to call. The germline V and J ends were trimmed by 4 bases and 14 bases, with 12 bases remaining between them. The V gene's germline CDR1 is MGHRA and CDR2 YSYEKL. The CDR3 loop spans 12 amino acids. The CDR3 reads CASSLPGEALHF. CDR3 DNA sequence: TGCGCCAGCAGCCTTCCGGGAGAAGCCCTCCACTTT.

The chain joins TRBV19 to TRBJ2-7, with D possibly TRBD2 on 6 matching bases. This CDR3 spans 18 amino acids. CDR1 is LNHDA, CDR2 SQIVND, per germline (reference sequence). Trimming cost V 5 bases and J 1 base, with 24 bases left between them. The CDR3 DNA sequence: TGTGCCAGTAGTGCCATGGCTGGGGGGACTGTCCTTTCCTACGAGCAGTACTTC. Encoded protein: CASSAMAGGTVLSYEQYF.

This chain links TRBV5-1 with TRBJ2-7, with 7 bases fitting TRBD2. The CDR3 consists of 15 residues. Germline CDR1 reads SGHRS; CDR2 reads YFSETQ. V shed 0 bases, J shed 5 bases, and the junction held 8 bases outside the gene matches. The DNA for the CDR3 is TGCGCCAGCAGCTTGGTTCCGGGGGGAGGCAACGAGCAGTACTTC. Protein: CASSLVPGGGNEQYF.

The chain employs TRBV11-2 and TRBJ1-1; D is ambiguous. Germline CDR1 is SGHAT and CDR2 is FQNNGV. Trimming took 1 base from V and 0 from J, leaving 9 bases between them. This CDR3 is 15 amino acids long. CDR3 sequence: CASSLVWQVNTEAFF. CDR3 DNA sequence: TGTGCCAGCAGCTTAGTGTGGCAGGTGAACACTGAAGCTTTCTTT. Looking up the rest from reference TRBV11-2 and TRBJ1-1 gives the full variable domain: EAGVAQSPRYKIIEKRQSVAFWCNPISGHATLYWYQQILGQGPKLLIQFQNNGVVDDSQLPKDRFSAERLKGVDSTLKIQPAKLEDSAVYLCASSLVWQVNTEAFFGQGTRLTVV.